This entry features one T cell receptor beta chain sequence. Its antigen is not known. These data belong to a study of blood T cells in healthy people across ages. Combining a sample-barcoded 5' primer with a J-beta primer mix, a second PCR ran for 7 to 11 cycles. In TCRdb, the 5' RACE reads were re-called with MiXCR into one record per CDR3 protein. The table shows some 900,000 distinct CDR3 sequences, with about 48% occurring only once. Overall study findings and caveats: In long-lived donors, naive CD4+ cell counts and diversity exceeded those of aged donors. It was held that diversity estimates obtained from one million T cells represented underestimates.

The sequenced material came from blood. The origin of this receptor is a young man in good health.

CDR3 in amino acids: CASSQGYGDIQYF. The CDR3 DNA follows: TGCGCCAGCAGCCAAGGATATGGGGACATTCAGTACTTC. The chain joins TRBV4-1 to TRBJ2-7, with D unclear. The last part of the DNA fits TRBJ2-4 better; the J call may be wrong. This CDR3 has 13 residues. CDR1 is MGHRA and CDR2 is YSYEKL in the germline V gene.